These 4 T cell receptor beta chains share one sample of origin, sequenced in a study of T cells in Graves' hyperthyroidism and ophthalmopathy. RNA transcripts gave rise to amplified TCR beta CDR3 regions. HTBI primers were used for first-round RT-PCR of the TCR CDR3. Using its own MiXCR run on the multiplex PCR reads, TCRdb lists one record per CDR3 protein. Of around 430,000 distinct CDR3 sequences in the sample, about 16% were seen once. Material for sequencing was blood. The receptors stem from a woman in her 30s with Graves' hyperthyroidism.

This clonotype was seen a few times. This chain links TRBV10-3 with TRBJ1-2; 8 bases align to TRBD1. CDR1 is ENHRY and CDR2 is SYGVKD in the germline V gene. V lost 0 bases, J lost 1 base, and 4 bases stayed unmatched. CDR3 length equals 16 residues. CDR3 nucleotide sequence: TGTGCCATCAGTGAGTCGAACAGGGGGTATAACTATGGCTACACCTTC. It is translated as CAISESNRGYNYGYTF.

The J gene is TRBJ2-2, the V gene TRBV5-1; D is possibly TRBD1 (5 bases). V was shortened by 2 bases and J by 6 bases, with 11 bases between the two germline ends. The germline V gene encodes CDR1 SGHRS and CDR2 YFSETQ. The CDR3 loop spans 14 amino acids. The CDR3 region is CASSFSGIAGELFF. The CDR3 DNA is TGCGCCAGCAGCTTTTCAGGGATCGCCGGGGAGCTGTTTTTT.

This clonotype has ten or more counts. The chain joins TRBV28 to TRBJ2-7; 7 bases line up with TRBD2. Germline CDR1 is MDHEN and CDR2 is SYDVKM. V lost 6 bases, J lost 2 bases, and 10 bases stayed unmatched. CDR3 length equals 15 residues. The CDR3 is CASRVRSGTTYEQYF. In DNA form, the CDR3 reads TGTGCCAGCAGAGTTCGGAGCGGGACCACCTACGAGCAGTACTTC.

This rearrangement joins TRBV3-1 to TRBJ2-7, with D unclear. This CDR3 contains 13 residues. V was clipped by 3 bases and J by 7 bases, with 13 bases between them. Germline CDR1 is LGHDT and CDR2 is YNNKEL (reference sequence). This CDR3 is CASSQPGPAEQYF. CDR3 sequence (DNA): TGTGCCAGCAGCCAGCCCGGACCCGCTGAGCAGTACTTC.